Described below is a single T cell receptor beta chain sequence and its context. The ends lost 0 bases at V and 12 bases at J; junction bases unmatched: 22. Germline CDR1 MNHEY, CDR2 SVGEGT. CDR3 length equals 18 residues. The sample originates from a study of blood T cell repertoires in COVID-19. Overall study: The United States, Italy and Spain supplied acute and convalescent COVID-19 samples.

Per the study methods: Reference gene primer amplification in the assay estimated nucleated cell counts. Clones were sequenced by immunoSEQ multiplex PCR, and TCRdb holds only the in-frame ones, with some missing. Clone size and V and J calls were adopted from that table, with D and trimming inferred from the DNA. Of about 17,000 clones in the sample, 75% to 90% were seen once. The genes are TRBV6-2 or TRBV6-3 and TRBJ2-7; 8 bases match TRBD1. This TCR came from a man aged 45-65 years with active COVID-19. The sequencing input was peripheral blood. The CDR3, as DNA: TGTGCCAGCAGTTACTCGATGCGCTCGAGGGAACACAGGACAGGGCTGTACTTC. This codes for CASSYSMRSREHRTGLYF.